One sample yielded the 7 T cell receptor beta chains listed below, sequenced in a study of blood T cells in healthy people across ages. Alongside a J-beta primer mix, a sample-barcoded 5' primer served in a second PCR lasting about 7 to 11 cycles. TCRdb ran MiXCR on the 5' RACE reads and lists one entry per CDR3 protein. The sample lists about 1,500,000 distinct CDR3 sequences; roughly 28% were seen once. Sequences were obtained from blood. Every receptor here comes from a woman under 40 in good health.

About this clonotype: A read error may be the cause here, since a much bigger clone is one base away. The CDR3 DNA reads TGTGTCTGTACTAGCTCCTACAATGAGCAGTTCTTC. Translation gives CVCTSSYNEQFF. The chain is built from TRBV6-5 and TRBJ2-1, with D possibly being TRBD2 (5 bases). Germline values: CDR1 MNHEY, CDR2 SVGAGI. The CDR3 has 12 amino acids.

The chain uses TRBV2 and TRBJ1-2; D may be TRBD1 (6 bases). CDR1 and CDR2 from the germline V gene are SNHLY and FYNNEI. The CDR3 has 15 residues. Trimming stripped 1 base from V and 5 bases from J, with 14 bases between. In nucleotides, the CDR3 is TGTGCCAGCAGTGAAGTAAGGACAGAGACATATGGCTACACCTTC. It yields the protein CASSEVRTETYGYTF.

This clonotype was detected a few times. The rearrangement joins TRBV20-1 to TRBJ2-7, with D perhaps matching TRBD1 or TRBD2 (7 bases each). Germline-derived CDR1 and CDR2 are DFQATT and SNEGSKA (reference sequence). Trimming removed 3 bases at V and 6 bases at J, with 12 bases between. The CDR3 sequence is 12 residues long. The CDR3 DNA sequence: TGCAGTGCTAGGGTCAGGGGGGGCGAGCAGTACTTC. It codes for CSARVRGGEQYF.

This chain links TRBV28 with TRBJ2-7; TRBD2 agrees at 8 bases. The DNA matches TRBJ2-5 better at its end, which makes the J call doubtful. The CDR3 runs 14 residues. Germline CDR1 is MDHEN and CDR2 is SYDVKM. The CDR3: CASHPRAGVETQYF. The CDR3 nucleotides are TGTGCCAGCCATCCACGAGCGGGAGTTGAGACCCAGTACTTC.

This clonotype has a single count. A read error may be the cause here, since a much bigger clone is one base away. The genes are TRBV4-1 and TRBJ2-1; possible D gene TRBD1, 5 bases. Germline V CDR1 and CDR2: MGHRA, YSYEKL. The CDR3 spans 13 residues. The CDR3 coding sequence is TGCGCCAGCGGCCAAGTACAGGCTGGTGAGCAGTTCTTC. As protein: CASGQVQAGEQFF.

This clonotype has a handful of counts. The CDR3 DNA reads TGTGCCAGCAGTAGGGTAGCGGGAGTGGGAGAGCAGTACTTC. Amino acids: CASSRVAGVGEQYF. V usage is TRBV6-6 and J usage is TRBJ2-7; 9 bases match TRBD2. Germline V gene lookup returns CDR1 MNHNY and CDR2 SVGAGI (reference sequence). The length of the CDR3 is 14 residues. V lost 5 bases, J lost 7 bases, and 9 bases stayed unmatched.

This chain joins TRBV2 and TRBJ2-1; possibly TRBD1 for D (6 bases). V was shortened by 6 bases and J by 9 bases, with 12 bases between the two germline ends. CDR3 length: 12 residues. CDR1 is SNHLY and CDR2 is FYNNEI in the germline V gene. The chain's CDR3 is CASSVQGAEQFF. The CDR3 DNA sequence: TGTGCCAGCAGCGTACAGGGTGCTGAGCAGTTCTTC.